This TCR beta chain was profiled in a study of T-cell reconstitution after alpha-beta-depleted transplantation in children. General study findings and limits: After one year, T-cell counts and TCRbeta diversity mostly came from new T cells. The origin of alpha-beta T cells about two months after transplant was reportedly several hundred expanded graft clones. Diversity of TCRbeta at day 60 was high in some patients, arising from surviving recipient T cells and thymic progenitors.

Trimming cost V 7 bases and J 7 bases, with 16 bases left between them. The CDR3 loop spans 13 amino acids. The TCRbeta library incorporated unique molecular identifiers. TCRdb reprocessed the PCR reads with MiXCR, giving one entry per CDR3 protein. Of 250,000 to 400,000 distinct CDR3 sequences in the sample, around 25% are singletons; the top ten hold approximately 9.9%. The table lists this clonotype with a few counts. Antigen unknown. This clonotype originated in a male patient aged 10 to 17 who had a stem cell transplant for acute lymphoblastic leukemia, so the T cells may come from the graft donor. The sample was PBMCs, mostly from graft donor cells, taken 180 days after TCRalphabeta/CD19-depleted stem cell transplant. J is TRBJ2-5 and V is TRBV12-3 or TRBV12-4, with D tentatively TRBD2 (5 bases). This chain's CDR3 is CASTMSLGGTQYF. The CDR3 DNA reads TGTGCCAGCACTATGTCTCTAGGAGGGACCCAGTACTTC.